This paragraph reports one TCR beta chain. The source of the sample is a study of T-cell reconstitution after alpha-beta-depleted transplantation in children. Molecular barcoding with unique molecular identifiers was used for the TCRbeta library. TCRdb re-derived calls from the PCR reads in MiXCR, one entry per CDR3 protein. The sample yields about 400,000 distinct CDR3 sequences, around 21% seen once. The sequences come from PBMCs from the stem cell graft donor, collected from the stem cell graft. The clonotype comes from a human donor who donated a stem cell graft to a child with acute myeloid leukemia.

The CDR3 loop is CATSGVGYGYTF. The DNA for the CDR3 is TGTGCCACCAGCGGGGTAGGGTATGGCTACACCTTC. The genes are TRBV15 and TRBJ1-2; D gene uncertain. The CDR3 is 12 amino acids. V shed 5 bases and J shed 5 bases, with 9 bases lying between them. Germline V CDR1 and CDR2: LNHNV, YYDKDF (reference sequence).